The T cell receptor (beta chain) described here comes from a study of cytomegalovirus exposure and HLA in healthy donors. Worth noting for this clone: Its antigen is currently unknown.

Healthy donors of bone marrow made up the group. Regarding the study as a whole: Reportedly, fewer N-insertions than the approximately 700-donor mean appeared in an Asian-associated ancestry cluster in a later analysis. Judged likely to be a sequencing artifact was a cluster of highly shared sequence variants. Presence/absence analysis assumed near-uniform sequencing depth across donors.

This CDR3 has 14 amino acids. V was pared by 5 bases and J by 5 bases, with 5 bases of the junction left unmatched. CDR1 is MNHEY, CDR2 SVGAGI, per germline. Primers for the PCR totalled 60 Vbeta and 13 Jbeta. The assay was immunoSEQ multiplex PCR, and TCRdb's table has in-frame clones only and misses some. The repertoire holds 100,000 or so clones, roughly 70% seen once, with 1.3% in the top ten. This clonotype originated in a middle-aged man in good health and CMV-seronegative. The rearrangement uses TRBV6-5 and TRBJ2-1; 8 nucleotides align to TRBD2. The source material was PBMCs. The CDR3 here is CASSQAGANNEQFF. Here the CDR3 DNA reads TGTGCCAGCAGTCAAGCGGGAGCTAACAATGAGCAGTTCTTC.